The sequence of this T cell receptor (beta chain) was determined in a study of monozygotic twins with inflammatory bowel disease. TCRdb reanalyzed the 5' RACE reads, giving one entry per CDR3 protein sequence and no DNA. The listing records about 450,000 distinct CDR3 sequences. The CDR3 is made up of 13 amino acids. Germline CDR1 reads SGHTA; CDR2 reads FQGNSA. V is TRBV7-2 and J is TRBJ1-5. Input material: blood. The source of this sequence is a human donor with ulcerative colitis or Crohn's disease, or a healthy co-twin of an affected twin (not recorded which). The CDR3 region is CASSLFFGQPQHF.